One and the same sample provided the 22 T cell receptor beta chains below, sequenced in a study of preoperative IRX-2 immunotherapy in early breast cancer. Documented treatment: preoperative locoregional IRX-2 cytokine immunotherapy. Only in-frame clones appear in the TCRdb table, and some are missing; sequencing was by immunoSEQ multiplex PCR. The sample consists of approximately 34,000 clones, roughly 96% of them appearing once. The specimen was taken from a patient treated with IRX-2 immunotherapy. All receptors derive from a human donor with breast cancer.

The J gene is TRBJ2-7, the V gene TRBV9, with 15 positions matching TRBD2. Germline V CDR1 and CDR2: SGDLS, YYNGEE. V dropped 3 bases and J dropped 7; count of bases not matched to a gene: 5. The CDR3 runs to 15 residues. The CDR3 DNA sequence: TGTGCCAGCAGCGGAGGACTAGCGGGAGGGCAAGAGCAGTACTTC. Encoded protein: CASSGGLAGGQEQYF.

V and J are TRBV2 and TRBJ2-6, with a tentative D call TRBD2 (7 bases). The CDR3 loop spans 16 amino acids. Between the trimmed V and J ends, which lost 2 bases and 0 bases, there was a span of 8 bases. CDR1 is SNHLY and CDR2 is FYNNEI in the germline V gene. The CDR3 here is CASSERGGSGANVLTF. Written as DNA, the CDR3 is TGTGCCAGCAGTGAAAGGGGGGGCTCTGGGGCCAACGTCCTGACTTTC.

The rearrangement links TRBV11-1 to TRBJ2-4; no firm D call. The germline V gene has CDR1 SGHAT and CDR2 FQDESV (reference sequence). The CDR3 totals 14 residues. V lost 1 base to trimming and J lost 5 bases, with 9 bases between them. The CDR3, as DNA: TGTGCCAGCAGCTTAGGACCTAGGGAAAACATTCAGTACTTC. The encoded protein is CASSLGPRENIQYF. Drawing the rest from reference TRBV11-1 and TRBJ2-4, the complete variable domain is EAEVAQSPRYKITEKSQAVAFWCDPISGHATLYWYRQILGQGPELLVQFQDESVVDDSQLPKDRFSAERLKGVDSTLKIQPAELGDSAMYLCASSLGPRENIQYFGAGTRLSVL.

The CDR3 here is CASSPGLLDTQYF. The CDR3 DNA reads as TGTGCCAGCAGCCCGGGACTCTTAGATACGCAGTATTTT. The chain couples TRBV9 to TRBJ2-3; maybe TRBD2 (6 bases). CDR1 and CDR2 from the germline V gene are SGDLS and YYNGEE. This CDR3 comprises 13 residues. The V end was cut by 4 bases, the J end by 5 bases, with 11 bases between. Combining the CDR3 with reference TRBV9 and TRBJ2-3 gives the whole variable domain DSGVTQTPKHLITATGQRVTLRCSPRSGDLSVYWYQQSLDQGLQFLIQYYNGEERAKGNILERFSAQQFPDLHSELNLSSLELGDSALYFCASSPGLLDTQYFGPGTRLTVL.

V gene TRBV2 combines with J gene TRBJ2-3; 12 bases line up with TRBD2. The junction had 5 bases not matched to a gene; V was cut back by 11 bases and J by 2 bases. The CDR3 contains 14 residues. CDR1 and CDR2 from the germline V gene are SNHLY and FYNNEI. CDR3 amino acids: CAGRLAGVTDTQYF. The CDR3 DNA sequence: TGTGCCGGAAGACTAGCGGGGGTCACAGATACGCAGTATTTT.

A single count supports this clone. The V call is TRBV18, the J call TRBJ1-4; D gene uncertain. The V and J ends lost 5 bases and 1 base respectively, with 5 bases between them. This CDR3 comprises 13 residues. The germline V gene has CDR1 KGHSH and CDR2 LQKENI. In nucleotides, the CDR3 is TGTGCCAGCTCAGGAGGAACTAATGAAAAACTGTTTTTT. Amino acids: CASSGGTNEKLFF.

This clone was seen just once. The chain is built from TRBV4-3 and TRBJ1-6; 7 nucleotides match TRBD1. Germline V lookup: CDR1 LGHNA, CDR2 YSLEER. The CDR3 is 15 residues long. Trimming took 3 bases from V and 7 from J; bases not matched to a gene: 6. This chain's CDR3 is CASSHLGQKNSPLHF. The CDR3 DNA sequence: TGCGCCAGCAGCCATCTGGGACAGAAGAATTCACCCCTCCACTTT.

This clone was seen a single time. The CDR3 DNA is TGTGCCAGCAGTCAAAACAGGGTTGCCTACACCTTC. Encoded protein: CASSQNRVAYTF. This rearrangement joins TRBV25-1 to TRBJ1-2, with a tentative D call TRBD1 (6 bases). Germline values: CDR1 MGHDK, CDR2 SYGVNS. The CDR3 extends over 12 amino acids. V lost 5 bases and J lost 10, with 14 bases in between.

The CDR3 sequence is CASSPVAGVMESHTIYF. For the CDR3, the DNA is TGTGCCAGCTCACCAGTGGCAGGGGTCATGGAGAGTCACACCATATATTTT. The chain combines TRBV18 with TRBJ1-3, with a tentative D call TRBD1 (6 bases). The CDR3 is 17 residues long. The germline CDR1 and CDR2 sequences are KGHSH and LQKENI. V was clipped by 2 bases and J by 8 bases, with 22 bases between them.

The V gene is TRBV7-2, the J gene TRBJ2-1; 10 nucleotides agree with TRBD1. Germline V CDR1 and CDR2: SGHTA, FQGNSA. V lost 3 bases, J lost 0 bases, and 8 bases stayed unmatched. The CDR3 contains 18 residues. The DNA of the CDR3 is TGTGCCAGCAGCTTCGACAGGGGGCGTACGAGCTCCTACAATGAGCAGTTCTTC. It translates to CASSFDRGRTSSYNEQFF.

CDR3 region: CASSSGLAGREETQYF. CDR3 nucleotide sequence: TGTGCCAGCAGCTCGGGACTAGCGGGGAGGGAAGAGACCCAGTACTTC. This rearrangement joins TRBV9 to TRBJ2-5; TRBD2 aligns across 13 bases. V was pared by 4 bases and J by 3 bases, with 6 bases of the junction left unmatched. Per germline, CDR1 SGDLS and CDR2 YYNGEE. CDR3 length equals 16 residues.

CDR3 coding DNA: TGTGCCAGCAGCCCCGACAGGGCACCGGGTCAGCCCCAGCATTTT. Encoded protein: CASSPDRAPGQPQHF. The rearrangement links TRBV5-5 to TRBJ1-5, with 7 bases that match TRBD1. J was trimmed by 6 bases and V by 4 bases; bases with no gene match: 10. The length of the CDR3 is 15 residues. Per germline, CDR1 SGHKS and CDR2 YYEKEE (reference sequence). Drawing the rest from reference TRBV5-5 and TRBJ1-5, the complete variable domain is DAGVTQSPTHLIKTRGQQVTLRCSPISGHKSVSWYQQVLGQGPQFIFQYYEKEERGRGNFPDRFSARQFPNYSSELNVNALLLGDSALYLCASSPDRAPGQPQHFGDGTRLSIL.

The chain has TRBV6-5 and TRBJ2-7; D possibly corresponds to TRBD2 (6 bases). CDR3 size: 15 residues. V was clipped by 0 bases and J by 0 bases, with 9 bases between them. Per the germline V gene, CDR1 is MNHEY and CDR2 is SVGAGI. CDR3 protein: CASSYSVGGSYEQYF. The DNA of the CDR3 is TGTGCCAGCAGTTACTCGGTGGGGGGCTCCTACGAGCAGTACTTC.

The chain recombines TRBV27 with TRBJ1-5; D remains ambiguous. The CDR3 is 14 residues long. CDR1 is MNHEY, CDR2 SMNVEV, per germline (reference sequence). Trimming removed 7 bases at V and 2 bases at J, with 12 bases between. The CDR3 region has the DNA TGTGCCAGCAAATCTCATCTGGGCAATCAGCCCCAGCATTTT. The encoded protein is CASKSHLGNQPQHF.

The V and J genes are TRBV5-8 and TRBJ1-4, with 8 nucleotides matching TRBD1. Germline V gene data show CDR1 as SGHTS and CDR2 as YDEGEE. This CDR3 is built from 15 residues. V dropped 0 bases and J dropped 7; count of bases not matched to a gene: 5. The CDR3 loop reads CASSLGGTGGEKLFF. The CDR3 nucleotides read TGTGCCAGCAGCTTGGGTGGGACAGGAGGTGAAAAACTGTTTTTT.

This chain uses TRBV14 with TRBJ2-1, with 13 bases lining up with TRBD2. V gave up 5 bases and J gave up 3 bases; unmatched junction bases: 4. The CDR3 covers 16 residues. From germline, CDR1 is SGHDN and CDR2 FVKESK. As DNA, the CDR3 is TGTGCCAGCAGCTTTACTAGCGGGAGGGTCTACAATGAGCAGTTCTTC. Translating it yields CASSFTSGRVYNEQFF.

This chain links TRBV4-2 with TRBJ2-1; 11 positions agree with TRBD2. The CDR3 length is 16 residues. The germline gives CDR1 LGHNA, CDR2 YNFKEQ. The trim removed 1 base at V and 4 bases at J, leaving 3 bases unmatched. CDR3 residues: CASSQALAGGYNEQFF. DNA for the CDR3: TGTGCCAGCAGCCAAGCCCTAGCGGGAGGTTACAATGAGCAGTTCTTC.

This chain links TRBV5-1 with TRBJ2-3; the D gene is possibly TRBD2 (5 bases). Trimming pared 7 bases from V and 1 base from J, leaving 10 bases between. This CDR3 is 13 amino acids long. From germline, CDR1 is SGHRS and CDR2 YFSETQ. This CDR3 reads CASDWGGTDTQYF. The CDR3 DNA is TGCGCCAGCGACTGGGGAGGCACAGATACGCAGTATTTT.

This rearrangement joins TRBV21-1 to TRBJ2-7; the table assigns TRBD2, which was not confirmed against the DNA. TRBV21-1 is classified as a pseudogene. This CDR3 region has 20 residues. The CDR3 bases are TGTGCCAGCAGCAAAGCGGCGCGGGGTCTGCGACTCATCGGAGGGGACGAGCAGTACTTC. Encoded protein: CASSKAARGLRLIGGDEQYF.

The CDR3 nucleotides read TGTGCCAGCACCCGGGGGGTCACAGATACGCAGTATTTT. It codes for CASTRGVTDTQYF. The chain uses TRBV5-4 and TRBJ2-3, with 7 bases identical to TRBD2. The CDR3 is 13 residues long. Germline CDR1 reads SGHNT; CDR2 reads YYREEE (reference sequence). The junction had 3 bases not matched to a gene; V was cut back by 6 bases and J by 2 bases.

This chain connects TRBV5-6 to TRBJ2-1; 7 bases map to TRBD1. The V gene end was trimmed by 3 bases and the J gene end by 5 bases; junction bases not matched to a gene: 5. Germline values: CDR1 SGHDT, CDR2 YYEEEE. The CDR3 is made up of 14 amino acids. Here the CDR3 reads CASSSQGNHNEQFF. CDR3 coding DNA: TGTGCCAGCAGCTCACAGGGGAACCACAATGAGCAGTTCTTC.

This chain connects TRBV29-1 to TRBJ1-2; D is unresolved. The CDR3 totals 15 residues. V was trimmed by 3 bases and J by 1 base, leaving 15 bases between them. From germline, CDR1 is SQVTM and CDR2 ANQGSEA. The CDR3 region is CSVDQLLVFNYGYTF. In DNA form, the CDR3 reads TGCAGCGTTGACCAGCTCCTTGTCTTTAACTATGGCTACACCTTC. The variable domain in full, completed from reference TRBV29-1 and TRBJ1-2, reads SAVISQKPSRDICQRGTSLTIQCQVDSQVTMMFWYRQQPGQSLTLIATANQGSEATYESGFVIDKFPISRPNLTFSTLTVSNMSPEDSSIYLCSVDQLLVFNYGYTFGSGTRLTVV.